This is a list of T cell receptor beta chains from one sample in a study of patients and donors after allogeneic stem cell transplantation. TCRdb reprocessed the RT-PCR reads via MiXCR and lists one record per CDR3 protein. This table has about a million distinct CDR3 sequences, about a sixth appearing once. The sequenced sample was blood, either unsorted or a sorted T cell fraction (not recorded which). Receptors originate from a human donor who was either an allogeneic HSCT recipient or a stem cell or donor lymphocyte infusion donor (not recorded which). It is not recorded whose cells these are; they may come from a transplant donor. Both conserved end residues are part of each CDR3. Each record gives: J gene, V gene, clone size, D gene, CDR3 protein, CDR3 DNA. A D gene is named only where the DNA matches it firmly. Not all rows give a size; the values are once, few, many and, for expanded clones, a class.

TRBJ1-2 | TRBV24-1 | - | - | CATRPGDGSYTF | TGTGCCACCAGGCCAGGTGACGGTAGCTACACCTTC
TRBJ2-7 | TRBV4-3 | few | TRBD2 | CASSQGWGGYEQYF | TGCGCCAGCAGCCAAGGGTGGGGGGGCTACGAGCAGTACTTC
TRBJ1-5 | TRBV12-3/TRBV12-4 | many | - | CASSSGTRGGGNQPQHF | TGTGCCAGCAGTTCTGGGACCCGAGGAGGGGGCAATCAGCCCCAGCATTTT
TRBJ2-5 | TRBV7-2 | - | TRBD2 | CASSKLAGASQETQYF | TGTGCCAGCAGTAAACTAGCGGGGGCCTCCCAAGAGACCCAGTACTTC
TRBJ2-1 | TRBV20-1 | few | TRBD2 | CSARESGTYNEQFF | TGCAGTGCTAGAGAAAGCGGGACCTACAATGAGCAGTTCTTC
TRBJ1-1 | TRBV6-5 | many | - | CASSYGGLNTEAFF | TGTGCCAGCAGTTACGGGGGTTTGAACACTGAAGCTTTCTTT
TRBJ2-2 | TRBV15 | once | - | CATSRDRANTGELFF | TGTGCCACCAGCAGAGATAGGGCGAACACCGGGGAGCTGTTTTTT
TRBJ2-1 | TRBV4-1 | few | - | CASSRISLSSYNEQFF | TGCGCCAGCAGCCGCATCTCTCTAAGCTCCTACAATGAGCAGTTCTTC
TRBJ2-7 | TRBV12-3/TRBV12-4 | - | TRBD2 | CASSFGFRLAGTNEQYF | TGTGCCAGCAGTTTTGGGTTCAGACTAGCGGGAACTAACGAGCAGTACTTC
TRBJ1-5 | TRBV20-1 | - | - | CSARAARNQPQHF | TGCAGTGCTAGAGCCGCTCGCAATCAGCCCCAGCATTTT
TRBJ2-7 | TRBV21-1 | - | - | CASSKCYERYF | TGTGCCAGCAGCAAATGCTACGAGCGGTACTTC
TRBJ2-7 | TRBV14 | few | TRBD2 | CASSPRLAGPTYEQYF | TGTGCCAGCAGCCCCCGACTAGCGGGACCCACCTACGAGCAGTACTTC
TRBJ2-3 | TRBV12-3/TRBV12-4 | many | - | CASSSLRGHTDTQYF | TGTGCCAGCAGTTCCCTCCGGGGTCACACAGATACGCAGTATTTT
TRBJ1-5 | TRBV5-1 | many | - | CASSPLGLINQPQHF | TGCGCCAGCAGTCCGCTGGGTCTGATCAATCAGCCCCAGCATTTT
TRBJ1-2 | TRBV9 | - | TRBD1 | CASSATTGSGYGYTF | TGTGCCAGCAGCGCCACGACAGGGTCCGGCTATGGCTACACCTTC
TRBJ1-5 | TRBV20-1 | - | TRBD1 | CSAYRTGGSQPQHF | TGCAGTGCTTATAGGACAGGGGGCAGCCAGCCCCAGCATTTT
TRBJ2-1 | TRBV4-2 | many | - | CASSPVGGKQFF | TGTGCCAGCAGCCCTGTGGGGGGAAAGCAGTTCTTC
TRBJ2-1 | TRBV5-5 | - | - | CASSSGTPGTSYNEQFF | TGTGCCAGCAGCTCCGGGACTCCGGGGACCTCCTACAATGAGCAGTTCTTC
TRBJ1-1 | TRBV9 | few | TRBD1 | CASSGRGGLAFF | TGTGCCAGCAGCGGCAGGGGGGGTCTGGCTTTCTTT
TRBJ1-5 | TRBV20-1 | few | - | CSAPRGKPQHF | TGCAGTGCTCCTAGGGGCAAGCCCCAGCATTTT
TRBJ2-1 | TRBV7-8 | - | TRBD2 | CASSSYRLAGVDEQFF | TGTGCCAGCAGCTCCTACCGACTAGCGGGAGTGGATGAGCAGTTCTTC
TRBJ2-2 | TRBV5-4 | few | - | CASSDLIGELFFF | -
TRBJ1-2 | TRBV5-6 | many | TRBD1 | CASGTGDNYGYTF | TGTGCCAGCGGGACAGGGGACAACTATGGCTACACCTTC
TRBJ1-2 | TRBV10-3 | - | - | CAISAGGGYTF | TGTGCCATCAGTGCGGGGGGCGGCTACACCTTC
TRBJ2-2 | TRBV2 | few | - | CASSPTSVSTGELFF | TGTGCCAGCAGTCCGACGTCCGTAAGCACCGGGGAGCTGTTTTTT
TRBJ2-3 | TRBV21-1 | few | - | CASKSRGRLLLTDTQYF | TGTGCCAGCAAAAGTCGAGGGCGGCTGCTCCTCACAGATACGCAGTATTTT
TRBJ2-5 | TRBV5-1 | - | TRBD1 | CASSTDRGEETQYF | TGCGCCAGCAGCACGGACAGGGGGGAAGAGACCCAGTACTTC
TRBJ2-7 | TRBV12-3/TRBV12-4 | many | TRBD2 | CASSSGLAGSGEQYF | TGTGCCAGCAGTTCGGGACTAGCGGGGTCGGGCGAGCAGTACTTC
TRBJ1-3 | TRBV7-9 | few | - | CASSFFGEGGNTIYF | TGTGCCAGCAGCTTTTTCGGGGAAGGTGGAAACACCATATATTTT
TRBJ2-1 | TRBV20-1 | - | TRBD2 | CSASTGLAYNEQFF | TGCAGTGCTTCCACGGGACTAGCCTACAATGAGCAGTTCTTC
TRBJ2-3 | TRBV6-2/TRBV6-3 | few | - | CASSDPTGFTDTQYF | TGTGCCAGCAGTGACCCGACGGGGTTTACAGATACGCAGTATTTT
TRBJ1-5 | TRBV7-8 | - | TRBD1 | CASSVDRDPYPNQPQHF | TGTGCCAGCAGCGTAGACAGGGACCCTTACCCCAATCAGCCCCAGCATTTT
TRBJ1-5 | TRBV12-3/TRBV12-4 | few | - | CASSLNNSPYSNQPQHF | TGTGCCAGCAGTTTGAATAATTCCCCATATTCAAACCAGCCCCAGCATTTT
TRBJ2-7 | TRBV25-1 | - | - | CASEEDNSYEQYF | TGTGCCAGCGAGGAGGACAACTCCTACGAGCAGTACTTC
TRBJ1-2 | TRBV6-2/TRBV6-3 | few | TRBD1 | CASRLGTANYGYTF | TGTGCCAGCAGACTCGGGACAGCTAACTATGGCTACACCTTC
TRBJ1-5 | TRBV12-3/TRBV12-4 | many | - | CASSRANQPQHF | TGTGCCAGCAGTCGGGCGAATCAGCCCCAGCATTTT
TRBJ1-1 | TRBV3-1 | - | TRBD1 | CASSQRQGAAFF | TGTGCCAGCAGCCAACGACAGGGGGCGGCTTTCTTT
TRBJ1-5 | TRBV20-1 | few | TRBD1 | CSVISGRGGQPQHF | TGCAGTGTTATTTCCGGCAGGGGGGGTCAGCCCCAGCATTTT
TRBJ1-1 | TRBV25-1 | - | - | CARSLQAERGTEAFF | TGTGCCAGAAGCCTCCAGGCGGAAAGGGGTACTGAAGCTTTCTTT
TRBJ1-6 | TRBV2 | - | - | CASSELGNESPLHF | TGTGCCAGCAGTGAATTAGGGAATGAGTCACCCCTCCACTTT
TRBJ2-1 | TRBV12-3/TRBV12-4 | - | TRBD2 | CASSMLAGAINEQFF | TGTGCCAGCAGTATGCTAGCGGGGGCCATTAATGAGCAGTTCTTC
TRBJ2-7 | TRBV5-1 | - | TRBD1 | CASSLFPGTAYEQYF | TGCGCCAGCAGCTTGTTTCCCGGGACAGCCTACGAGCAGTACTTC
TRBJ1-1 | TRBV21-1 | - | - | CASSKVGNGKNTEAFF | TGTGCCAGCAGCAAAGTGGGAAACGGAAAGAACACTGAAGCTTTCTTT
TRBJ2-3 | TRBV9 | few | - | CASSAGEGSTDTQYF | TGTGCCAGCAGTGCAGGGGAGGGGAGCACAGATACGCAGTATTTT
TRBJ1-3 | TRBV24-1 | few | - | CATSDNREGNTIYF | TGTGCCACCAGTGATAACAGGGAAGGAAACACCATATATTTT
TRBJ2-4 | TRBV11-2 | - | TRBD1 | CASSPTGTGGRIQYF | TGTGCCAGCAGCCCCACCGGGACAGGGGGTCGGATTCAGTACTTC
TRBJ2-1 | TRBV20-1 | - | - | CSARGGLAWDNEQFF | TGCAGTGCTAGAGGGGGGCTCGCCTGGGACAATGAGCAGTTCTTC
TRBJ2-1 | TRBV6-2/TRBV6-3 | - | TRBD1 | CASSIVGDSTYNEQFF | TGTGCCAGCAGTATTGTAGGGGACAGTACCTACAATGAGCAGTTCTTC
TRBJ2-5 | TRBV7-7 | few | TRBD2 | CASSRHSGSGETQYF | TGTGCCAGCAGCCGACATAGCGGGAGCGGGGAGACCCAGTACTTC
TRBJ2-2 | TRBV9 | few | - | CASSVLEGGAGELFF | TGTGCCAGCAGCGTATTGGAGGGTGGCGCCGGGGAGCTGTTTTTT
TRBJ1-2 | TRBV2 | few | - | CASCRSRANYGYTF | TGTGCCAGCTGCCGATCCCGGGCCAACTATGGCTACACCTTC
TRBJ2-1 | TRBV29-1 | few | TRBD2 | CSAEGLAGVNEQFF | TGCAGCGCCGAAGGACTAGCGGGTGTCAATGAGCAGTTCTTC
TRBJ1-1 | TRBV14 | many | - | CASSHTSYMNTEAFF | TGTGCCAGCAGCCATACTTCATATATGAACACTGAAGCTTTCTTT
TRBJ2-1 | TRBV7-8 | - | - | CASSPQVGNEQFF | TGTGCCAGCAGCCCCCAAGTAGGCAATGAGCAGTTCTTC
TRBJ1-1 | TRBV5-6 | many | - | CASSLGVGTEAFF | TGTGCCAGCAGCTTGGGGGTCGGCACTGAAGCTTTCTTT
TRBJ2-1 | TRBV27 | few | - | CASSFSGEVIDEQFF | TGTGCCAGCAGTTTCTCCGGGGAGGTAATCGATGAGCAGTTCTTC
TRBJ2-3 | TRBV7-9 | few | - | CASSTPPGSPDTQYF | TGTGCCAGCAGCACGCCCCCCGGGTCTCCAGATACGCAGTATTTT
TRBJ2-7 | TRBV12-3/TRBV12-4 | few | - | CASSLGTNGYEQYF | TGTGCCAGCAGTCTCGGGACAAACGGCTACGAGCAGTACTTC